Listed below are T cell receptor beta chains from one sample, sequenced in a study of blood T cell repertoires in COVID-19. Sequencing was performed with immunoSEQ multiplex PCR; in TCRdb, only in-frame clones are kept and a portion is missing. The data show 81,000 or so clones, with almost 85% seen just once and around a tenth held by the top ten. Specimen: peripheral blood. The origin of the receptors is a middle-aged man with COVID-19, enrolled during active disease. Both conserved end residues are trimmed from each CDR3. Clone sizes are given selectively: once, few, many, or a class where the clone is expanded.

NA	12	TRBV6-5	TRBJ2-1	ASSTLAGGNEQF
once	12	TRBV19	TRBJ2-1	ASSLGGGLNEQF
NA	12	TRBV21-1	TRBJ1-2	ASSKDRQDYGYT
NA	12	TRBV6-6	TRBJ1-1	ASSTPRQNTEAF
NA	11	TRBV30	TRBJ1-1	ACRDRGSTEAF
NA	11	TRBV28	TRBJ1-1	ASTLWAGTEAF
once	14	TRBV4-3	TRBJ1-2	ASSSSNDRTLYGYT
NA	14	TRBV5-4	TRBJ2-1	ASSLGTSGVYNEQF
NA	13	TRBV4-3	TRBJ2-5	ASSQDVNPRETQY
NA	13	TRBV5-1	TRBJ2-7	ASSFTNPSSYEQY
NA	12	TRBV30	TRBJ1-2	AWKGRTFDYGYT
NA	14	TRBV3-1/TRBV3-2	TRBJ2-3	ASSARFRGSTDTQY
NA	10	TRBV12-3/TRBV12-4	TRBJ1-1	ASKTGGTEAF
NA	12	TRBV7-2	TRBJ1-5	ASSLAGRGQPQH
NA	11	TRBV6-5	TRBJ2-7	ASSTGIGYEQY
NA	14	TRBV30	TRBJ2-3	AWSVLAGQGTDTQY
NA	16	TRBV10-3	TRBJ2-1	AISESTSGRAGYNEQF
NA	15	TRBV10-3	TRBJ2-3	AITSPGVAGGPDTQY